The source of this T cell receptor beta chain is a study of T cells in Graves' hyperthyroidism and ophthalmopathy. Study-level results: Median prediction lead before ophthalmopathy onset was 6.5 months with the model.

This CDR3 is built from 17 residues. CDR1 is SGHVS and CDR2 is FNYEAQ in the germline V gene. Trimming stripped 2 bases from V and 0 bases from J, with 14 bases between. In its sample, this clonotype was seen many times. The antigen remains unidentified. Researchers amplified the TCR beta CDR3 regions from RNA transcripts. The study used the HTBI primer set for a first-round RT-PCR of the TCR CDR3. TCRdb re-derived calls from the multiplex PCR reads in MiXCR, one entry per CDR3 protein. The repertoire has roughly 560,000 distinct CDR3 sequences, 14% to 15% of them found once; the top ten carry 3.5% to 4.5%.

This sequence was found in a woman in her 40s with Graves' ophthalmopathy. The V gene is TRBV7-6, the J gene TRBJ1-3; D not resolved. The sequencing input was blood. The CDR3 sequence is CASSLSQGIFSGNTIYF. CDR3 in DNA: TGTGCCAGCAGCTTATCACAAGGGATTTTCTCTGGAAACACCATATATTTT.